This T cell receptor (beta chain) was sequenced in a study of T-cell reconstitution after alpha-beta-depleted transplantation in children. Study conclusions and caveats: Several hundred graft clones that had expanded were reportedly the source of alpha-beta T cells about two months after transplant. Surviving thymic progenitors and recipient T cells were the source of high TCRbeta diversity at day 60 in some patients. At the one-year point after transplant, T-cell counts and TCRbeta diversity were found to come mostly from T cells that had been newly produced.

In this sample, this clonotype turned up many times. Its antigen is unknown. The germline V gene encodes CDR1 DFQATT and CDR2 SNEGSKA (reference sequence). V lost 5 bases, J lost 3 bases, and 1 base stayed unmatched. The CDR3 has 13 residues. The TCRbeta library was prepared with unique molecular identifiers. Via MiXCR, TCRdb re-called the PCR reads, giving one row per CDR3 protein. Of under 850,000 distinct CDR3 sequences in the sample, under 15% were seen once. The source is a girl under 10 years old with congenital amegakaryocytic thrombocytopenia, due to receive a stem cell transplant. The source was PBMCs, collected before TCRalphabeta/CD19-depleted stem cell transplant. V usage is TRBV20-1 and J usage is TRBJ2-2; 9 bases agree with TRBD1. The CDR3 sequence: CSAWDRDTGELFF. The CDR3 nucleotides are TGCAGTGCTTGGGACAGGGACACCGGGGAGCTGTTTTTT.